This TCR beta chain derives from a study of blood T cell repertoires in COVID-19. Study summary: The United States, Italy and Spain provided the acute and convalescent COVID-19 samples. Sample material is recorded as cDNA or gDNA derived from T cells, B-cell-depleted T cells, or PBMCs.

How the authors handled the data: Quantification of nucleated cells was approximated via reference gene primer amplification. The repertoire was sequenced with immunoSEQ multiplex PCR; TCRdb's copy has only in-frame clones and lacks some. V, J and clone size reflect that table, while D and trimming were determined from the DNA. The data contain roughly 150,000 clones, over 80% of them singletons. CDR1 is GTSNPN and CDR2 is SVGIG in the germline V gene (reference sequence). The CDR3 length is 15 residues. V lost 2 bases to trimming and J lost 3 bases; unmatched junction nucleotides: 5. The genes are TRBV30 and TRBJ1-5; TRBD1 aligns across 9 bases. Sequencing was done on a sample of peripheral blood. The TCR was taken from a man between 70 and 80 years old who had recovered from COVID-19. DNA for the CDR3: TGTGCCTGGAGTCTTGGGACAGGGAACAATCAGCCCCAGCATTTT. This gives the protein CAWSLGTGNNQPQHF.